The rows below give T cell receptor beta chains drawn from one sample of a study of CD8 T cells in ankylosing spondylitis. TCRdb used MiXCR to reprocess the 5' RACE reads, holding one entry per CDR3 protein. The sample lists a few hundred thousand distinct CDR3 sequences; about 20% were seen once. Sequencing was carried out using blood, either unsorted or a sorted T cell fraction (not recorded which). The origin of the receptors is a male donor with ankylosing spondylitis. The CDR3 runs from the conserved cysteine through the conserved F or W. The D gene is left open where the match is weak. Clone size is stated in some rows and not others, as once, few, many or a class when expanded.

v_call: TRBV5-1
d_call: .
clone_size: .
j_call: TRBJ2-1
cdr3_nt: TGCGCCAGCAGCCAAATGATCAATGAGCAGTTCTTC
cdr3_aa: CASSQMINEQFF

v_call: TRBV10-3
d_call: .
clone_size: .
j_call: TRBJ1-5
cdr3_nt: TGTGCCATCAGTGCCGGGACTCCGAGAAATCAGCCCCAGCATTTT
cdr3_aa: CAISAGTPRNQPQHF

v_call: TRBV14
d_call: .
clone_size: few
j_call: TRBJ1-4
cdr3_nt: TGTGCCAGCAGCCGAGTAGGGTTATTCGAAAAACTGTTTTTT
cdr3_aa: CASSRVGLFEKLFF

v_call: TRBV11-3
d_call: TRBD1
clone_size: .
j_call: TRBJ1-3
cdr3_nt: TGTGCCAGCAGGAAGGACAGGAGGAACACCATATATTTT
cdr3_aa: CASRKDRRNTIYF

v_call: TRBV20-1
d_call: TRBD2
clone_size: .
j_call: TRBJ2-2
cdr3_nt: TGCAGTGCTAGAGATTATACCGGGACTAGCGGTTCGAACACCGGGGAGCTGTTTTTT
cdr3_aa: CSARDYTGTSGSNTGELFF

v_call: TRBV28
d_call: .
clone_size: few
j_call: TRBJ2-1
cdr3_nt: TGTGCCACCCAGTTTCTCTCCCGGGGCGAGCAGTTCTTC
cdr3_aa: CATQFLSRGEQFF

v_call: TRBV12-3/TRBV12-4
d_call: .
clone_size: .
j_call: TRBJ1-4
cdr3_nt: TGTGCCAGCAGTTGGATCCGGGAAAAACTGTTTTTT
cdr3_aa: CASSWIREKLFF

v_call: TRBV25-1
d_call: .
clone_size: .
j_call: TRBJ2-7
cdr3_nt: TGTGCCAGCAGTGATGCTGGGCTTGTAAGGCAGTACTTC
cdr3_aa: CASSDAGLVRQYF

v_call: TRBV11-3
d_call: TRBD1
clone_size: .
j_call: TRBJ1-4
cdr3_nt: TGTGCCAGCAGCTACATGGGACAGGCGAATGAAAAACTGTTTTTT
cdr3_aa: CASSYMGQANEKLFF

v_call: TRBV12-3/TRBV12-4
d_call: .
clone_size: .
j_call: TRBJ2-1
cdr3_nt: TGTGCCAGCAGCTCGGGACTGATCGGTGAGCAGTTCTTC
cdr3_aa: CASSSGLIGEQFF

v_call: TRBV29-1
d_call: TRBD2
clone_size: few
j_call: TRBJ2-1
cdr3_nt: TGCAGCGTTGAGTTGATGGGAGGACTAGACGAGCAGTTCTTC
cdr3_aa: CSVELMGGLDEQFF

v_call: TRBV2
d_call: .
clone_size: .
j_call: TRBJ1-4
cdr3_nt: TGTGCCAGCATGTCAGTAACAGCAACTAATGAAAAACTGTTTTTT
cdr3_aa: CASMSVTATNEKLFF

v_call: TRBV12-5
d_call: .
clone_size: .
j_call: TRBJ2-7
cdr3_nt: TGTGCTAGTGGTGTGGAAGAGCAGTACTTC
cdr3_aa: CASGVEEQYF

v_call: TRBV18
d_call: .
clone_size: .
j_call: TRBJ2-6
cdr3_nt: TGTGCCAGCTCACCACTCAGGCCCTCTGGGGCCAACGTCCTGACTTTC
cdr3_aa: CASSPLRPSGANVLTF

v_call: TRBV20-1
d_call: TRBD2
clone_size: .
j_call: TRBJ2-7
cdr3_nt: TGCAGCTCTGGCGGGAGGGCCGGGGACGAGCAGTACTTC
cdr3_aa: CSSGGRAGDEQYF

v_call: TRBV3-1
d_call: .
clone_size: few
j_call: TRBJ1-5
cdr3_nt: TGTGCCAGCAGCCTAGGGGCTCTTAGCAATCAGCCCCAGCATTTT
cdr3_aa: CASSLGALSNQPQHF

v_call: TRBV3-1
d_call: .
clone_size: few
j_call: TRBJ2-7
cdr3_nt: TGTGCCAGCAGCCAAGGGACACTGGCCTCCTACGAGCAGTACTTC
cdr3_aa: CASSQGTLASYEQYF

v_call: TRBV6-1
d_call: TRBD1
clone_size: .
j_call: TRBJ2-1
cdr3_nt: TGTGCCAGCTCAGGGACAGGGGCCCACAATGAGCAGTTCTTC
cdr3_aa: CASSGTGAHNEQFF

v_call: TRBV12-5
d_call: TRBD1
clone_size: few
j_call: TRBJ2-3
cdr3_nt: TGTGCTAGTGGTTTGCTACGGACAGGGCCGGGTACAGATACGCAGTATTTT
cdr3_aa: CASGLLRTGPGTDTQYF

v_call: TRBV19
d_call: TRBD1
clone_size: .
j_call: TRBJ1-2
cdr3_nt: TGTGCCAGTAGTCTAACCGGGACAGGGGGCATCCTCCGTGGCTACACCTTC
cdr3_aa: CASSLTGTGGILRGYTF

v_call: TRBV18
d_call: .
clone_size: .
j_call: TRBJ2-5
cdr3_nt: TGTGCCAGCTCACCCCTTGGGGCGCGAGAGACCCAGTACTTC
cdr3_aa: CASSPLGARETQYF

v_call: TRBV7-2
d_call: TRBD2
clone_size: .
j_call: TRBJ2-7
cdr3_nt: TGTGCCAGCAGTCTCCTGAAAGCGGGGAATGGGTACGAGCAGTACTTC
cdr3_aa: CASSLLKAGNGYEQYF

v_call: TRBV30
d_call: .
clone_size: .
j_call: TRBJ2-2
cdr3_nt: TGTGCCTGGGGACAGCAGAACACCGGGGAGCTGTTTTTT
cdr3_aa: CAWGQQNTGELFF

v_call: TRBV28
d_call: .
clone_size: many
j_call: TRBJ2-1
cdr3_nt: TGTGCCAGCAGTTCCGGCCGCGTAGACGGGTTCTTC
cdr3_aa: CASSSGRVDGFF

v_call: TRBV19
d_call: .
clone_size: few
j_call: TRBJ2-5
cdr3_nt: TGTGCCAGTATTGTTAGGGAAACTCTCCAAGAGACCCAGTACTTC
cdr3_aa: CASIVRETLQETQYF

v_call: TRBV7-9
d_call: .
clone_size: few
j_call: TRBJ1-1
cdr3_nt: TGTGCCAGCAGCCCGTCAGGGTTGGGGAGCGAAGCTTTCTTT
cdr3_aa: CASSPSGLGSEAFF

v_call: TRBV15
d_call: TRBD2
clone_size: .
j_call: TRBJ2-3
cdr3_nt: TGTGCCACCAGCAGAGATCCCTCGGGACTAGCGGGAGGGAGGGATACGCAGTATTTT
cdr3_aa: CATSRDPSGLAGGRDTQYF

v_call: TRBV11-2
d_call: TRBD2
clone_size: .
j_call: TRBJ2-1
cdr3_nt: TGTGCCAGCAGCTTAGTACTAGCGGGCCTGGTCTCCTACAATGAGCAGTTCTTC
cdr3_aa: CASSLVLAGLVSYNEQFF

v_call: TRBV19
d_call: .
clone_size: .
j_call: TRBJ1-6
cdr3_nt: TGTGCCAGTAGTACTGACAATAATTCACCCCTCCACTTT
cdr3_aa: CASSTDNNSPLHF

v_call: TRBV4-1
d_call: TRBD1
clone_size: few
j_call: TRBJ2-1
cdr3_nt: TGCGCCAGCAGCCAAAGTGTGACAGGGGGCCTGAATGAGCAGTTCTTC
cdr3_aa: CASSQSVTGGLNEQFF

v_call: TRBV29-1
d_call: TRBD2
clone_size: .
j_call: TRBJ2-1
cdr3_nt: TGCAGCGTTGAGGCGGGAGGGCCCAATGAGCAGTTCTTC
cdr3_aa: CSVEAGGPNEQFF

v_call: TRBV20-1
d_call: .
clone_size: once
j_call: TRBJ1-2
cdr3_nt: TGCAGTGGGGGGCGCATGGGTGGCTACACCTTC
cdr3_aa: CSGGRMGGYTF

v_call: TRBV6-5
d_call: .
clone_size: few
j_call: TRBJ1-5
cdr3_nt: TGTGCCAGCAGTTACTCCCGGGAGTCGTTTCGGCCCCAGCATTTT
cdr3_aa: CASSYSRESFRPQHF

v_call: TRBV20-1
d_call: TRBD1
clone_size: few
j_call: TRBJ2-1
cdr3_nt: TGCAGCGCCTACGGGGGGACAGGGTCCAATGAGCAGTTCTTC
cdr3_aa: CSAYGGTGSNEQFF

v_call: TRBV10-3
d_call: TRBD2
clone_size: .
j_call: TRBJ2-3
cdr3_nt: TGTGCCATCAGTGAGTCCCGGACTAGCGGGAACACAGATACGCAGTATTTT
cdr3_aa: CAISESRTSGNTDTQYF

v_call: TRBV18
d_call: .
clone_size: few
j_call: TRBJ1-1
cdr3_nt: TGTGCCAGCTCATCCCGAGGGACACGGGAGAACACTGAAGCTTTCTTT
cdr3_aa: CASSSRGTRENTEAFF

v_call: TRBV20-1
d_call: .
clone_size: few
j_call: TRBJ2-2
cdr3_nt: TGCAGTGCTAGAGATCGTTTGGGGTGGGGGGCCTCCGGGGAGCTGTTTTTT
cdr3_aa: CSARDRLGWGASGELFF

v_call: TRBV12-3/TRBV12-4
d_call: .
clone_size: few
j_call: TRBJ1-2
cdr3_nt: TGTGCCAGCAGCAGGGAACAGAGCTATGGCTACACCTTC
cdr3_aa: CASSREQSYGYTF

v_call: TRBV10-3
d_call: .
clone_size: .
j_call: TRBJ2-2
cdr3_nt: TGTGCCACAACGAGGAGGGAGAACACCGGGGAGCTGTTTTTT
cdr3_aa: CATTRRENTGELFF

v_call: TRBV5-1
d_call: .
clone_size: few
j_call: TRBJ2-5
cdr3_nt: TGCGCCAGCAGCTTTATTCGCGGTGGGCTAGTCCCCAACCAAGAGACCCAGTACTTC
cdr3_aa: CASSFIRGGLVPNQETQYF

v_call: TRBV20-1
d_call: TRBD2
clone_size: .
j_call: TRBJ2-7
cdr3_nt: TGCAGTGCCAAGGGACTAGCGGAAAGCTACGAGCAGTACTTC
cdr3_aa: CSAKGLAESYEQYF

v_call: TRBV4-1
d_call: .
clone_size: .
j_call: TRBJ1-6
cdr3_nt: TGCGCCAGCAGCCAAGTAGCAGGGGCTAATTCACCCCTCCACTTT
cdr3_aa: CASSQVAGANSPLHF

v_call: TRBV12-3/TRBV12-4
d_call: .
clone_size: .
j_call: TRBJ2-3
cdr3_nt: TGTGCCAGCACGGGGAACGGGCTCCGCACAGATACGCAGTATTTT
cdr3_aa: CASTGNGLRTDTQYF

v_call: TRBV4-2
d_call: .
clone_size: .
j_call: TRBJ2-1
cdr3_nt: TGTGCCAGCAGCCAAGCATCAAGGGCGGGGTCCAATGAGCAGTTCTTC
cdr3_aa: CASSQASRAGSNEQFF

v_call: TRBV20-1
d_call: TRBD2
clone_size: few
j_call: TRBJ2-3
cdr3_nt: TGCAGTGCTGGATACCGAGGGACTAGCGTCGATACGCAGTATTTT
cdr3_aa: CSAGYRGTSVDTQYF

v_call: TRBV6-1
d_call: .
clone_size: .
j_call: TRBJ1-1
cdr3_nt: TGTGCCAGCAGCCCACGTTGGGCGGAGGCTGAAGCTTTCTTT
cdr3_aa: CASSPRWAEAEAFF

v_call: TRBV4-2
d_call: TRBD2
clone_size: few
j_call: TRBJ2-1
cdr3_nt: TGTGCCAGCAGCCAAGGGACTAGCGGAGTGGGGGCTCGGGGTTACAATGAGCAGTTCTTC
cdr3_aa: CASSQGTSGVGARGYNEQFF

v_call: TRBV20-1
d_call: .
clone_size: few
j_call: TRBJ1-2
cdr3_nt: TGCAGTGCTAGAGATATAAGGACCGCTCTTACTAACTATGGCTACACCTTC
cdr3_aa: CSARDIRTALTNYGYTF